The 15 T cell receptor beta chains below all came from one sample that was sequenced in a study of control samples from healthy donors and cancer patients. TCRdb keeps only in-frame clones here, not all; method: immunoSEQ multiplex PCR. The sample lists 70,000 to 100,000 clones; about 90% were seen once. The sequenced material came from PBMCs. The receptors come from a woman aged 55-70 years with head and neck cancer.

The rearrangement uses TRBV11-2 and TRBJ2-7; 13 bases align to TRBD2. V shed 4 bases, J shed 7 bases, and the junction held 7 bases outside the gene matches. Germline V CDR1 and CDR2: SGHAT, FQNNGV. The CDR3 is 15 residues long. CDR3 in DNA: TGTGCCAGCAGCTCCGGACTAGCGGGAGCCCGTGAGCAGTACTTC. Residues: CASSSGLAGAREQYF.

The chain combines TRBV2 with TRBJ2-3; no clear D. The V and J ends lost 3 bases and 6 bases respectively, with 4 bases between them. Germline lookup yields CDR1 SNHLY and CDR2 FYNNEI. This CDR3 spans 11 amino acids. The CDR3 region has the DNA TGTGCCAGCAGTGAGTCGGATACGCAGTATTTT. Translated: CASSESDTQYF.

This clone was detected a few times. This chain joins TRBV4-3 and TRBJ2-2, with 7 bases that match TRBD1. The CDR3 runs 16 residues. With V trimmed by 4 bases and J by 2 bases, 7 bases remained unmatched. Germline V CDR1 and CDR2: LGHNA, YSLEER. This CDR3 is CASSRTGTDNTGELFF. The CDR3 coding sequence is TGCGCCAGCAGCCGGACCGGGACAGACAACACCGGGGAGCTGTTTTTT.

A remark on this clone: Additional DNA sequences in this sample encode the identical CDR3. The chain recombines TRBV19 with TRBJ2-1, with 7 bases aligning to TRBD2. V dropped 1 base and J dropped 4; count of bases not matched to a gene: 4. Germline lookup yields CDR1 LNHDA and CDR2 SQIVND (reference sequence). This CDR3 contains 15 residues. CDR3 nucleotide sequence: TGTGCCAGTAGTATAGGTGGGAGGGCATACAATGAGCAGTTCTTC. Its translation is CASSIGGRAYNEQFF.

The rearrangement joins TRBV5-6 to TRBJ1-2; the match to TRBD1 covers 8 bases. This CDR3 region has 16 residues. With V trimmed by 0 bases and J by 0 bases, 4 bases remained unmatched. Per germline, CDR1 SGHDT and CDR2 YYEEEE. The CDR3 is CASSLGGTGTNYGYTF. The CDR3, as DNA: TGTGCCAGCAGCTTGGGGGGGACAGGAACTAACTATGGCTACACCTTC.

In its sample, this clone was seen once. This chain joins TRBV5-1 and TRBJ2-5; D uncertain. The CDR3 is made up of 12 amino acids. Germline lookup yields CDR1 SGHRS and CDR2 YFSETQ. Deletions cut 0 bases from V and 1 base from J, with 1 base between. Here the CDR3 DNA reads TGCGCCAGCAGCTTGGCCCAAGAGACCCAGTACTTC. Encoded protein: CASSLAQETQYF. The whole variable domain, filled in from reference TRBV5-1 and TRBJ2-5, reads KAGVTQTPRYLIKTRGQQVTLSCSPISGHRSVSWYQQTPGQGLQFLFEYFSETQRNKGNFPGRFSGRQFSNSRSEMNVSTLELGDSALYLCASSLAQETQYFGPGTRLLVL.

The chain is built from TRBV9 and TRBJ1-2; 9 bases fit TRBD1. Trimming took 3 bases from V and 3 from J; bases not matched to a gene: 6. The germline V gene encodes CDR1 SGDLS and CDR2 YYNGEE. The length of the CDR3 is 15 residues. The CDR3 DNA reads TGTGCCAGCAGCGACCGGGGACAGGGAGACTATGGCTACACCTTC. This gives the protein CASSDRGQGDYGYTF. Filled out from reference TRBV9 and TRBJ1-2, the complete variable domain reads DSGVTQTPKHLITATGQRVTLRCSPRSGDLSVYWYQQSLDQGLQFLIQYYNGEERAKGNILERFSAQQFPDLHSELNLSSLELGDSALYFCASSDRGQGDYGYTFGSGTRLTVV.

The V call is TRBV5-5, the J call TRBJ1-2; D remains ambiguous. CDR3 length: 14 residues. Germline CDR1 is SGHKS and CDR2 is YYEKEE (reference sequence). V was cut by 0 bases and J by 8 bases, with 14 bases left in between. CDR3 DNA sequence: TGTGCCAGCAGCTTGGAAGGGAGAACTGGGGGCTACACCTTC. The encoded protein is CASSLEGRTGGYTF.

The chain uses TRBV7-9 and TRBJ1-1; 11 bases are shared with TRBD1. The CDR3 has 15 residues. The germline V gene encodes CDR1 SEHNR and CDR2 FQNEAQ (reference sequence). Germline trimming cut 6 bases from V and 1 base from J; bases unmatched to any gene: 4. CDR3 nucleotides: TGTGCCAGCAGAAAGGGACAGGGGGGGAACACTGAAGCTTTCTTT. Residues: CASRKGQGGNTEAFF.

This clone was seen a single time. The chain uses TRBV9 and TRBJ1-5; D unresolved. V was pared by 4 bases and J by 4 bases, with 9 bases between. Germline V lookup: CDR1 SGDLS, CDR2 YYNGEE. CDR3 length: 13 residues. CDR3 DNA: TGTGCCAGCAGCTCGACCCCAAATCAGCCCCAGCATTTT. It translates to CASSSTPNQPQHF.

This chain uses TRBV4-1 with TRBJ1-1; D might be TRBD1 (5 bases). V shed 1 base and J shed 5 bases, with 11 bases lying between them. Germline V lookup: CDR1 MGHRA, CDR2 YSYEKL. The CDR3 sequence is 14 residues long. The CDR3: CASSQGQGWTEAFF. CDR3 DNA: TGCGCCAGCAGCCAAGGGCAGGGCTGGACTGAAGCTTTCTTT.

The chain carries TRBV20-1 and TRBJ2-1, with 7 nucleotides matching TRBD2. Germline CDR1 DFQATT, CDR2 SNEGSKA (reference sequence). The CDR3 is 14 amino acids. The ends lost 3 bases at V and 4 bases at J; junction bases unmatched: 6. This CDR3 reads CSASGAGVYNEQFF. CDR3 coding DNA: TGCAGTGCTAGTGGGGCGGGAGTATACAATGAGCAGTTCTTC.

This clone was detected a few times. The chain combines TRBV19 with TRBJ1-1; D possibly corresponds to TRBD1 (6 bases). The CDR3 loop spans 16 amino acids. The V end lost 1 base, the J end lost 2 bases, and 14 bases lay between the germline ends. The germline gives CDR1 LNHDA, CDR2 SQIVND (reference sequence). The CDR3, as DNA: TGTGCCAGTAGTATAGGATCGGGGGGCCCCAACACTGAAGCTTTCTTT. Its translation is CASSIGSGGPNTEAFF.

The chain has TRBV19 and TRBJ2-2; D remains unclear. Trimming removed 6 bases at V and 1 base at J, with 21 bases between. The CDR3 sequence is 18 residues long. Germline CDR1 LNHDA, CDR2 SQIVND (reference sequence). The CDR3 is CASSPTPREPKNTGELFF. Here the CDR3 DNA reads TGTGCCAGTAGCCCGACTCCGCGAGAGCCAAAGAACACCGGGGAGCTGTTTTTT.

The chain is built from TRBV10-1 and TRBJ2-7; maybe TRBD2 (6 bases). From germline, CDR1 is WNHNN and CDR2 SYGVQD (reference sequence). The CDR3 loop spans 15 amino acids. Deletions cut 0 bases from V and 2 bases from J, with 11 bases between. The CDR3 region is CASSESSSGTYEQYF. The CDR3 DNA is TGCGCCAGCAGTGAGTCGAGTAGCGGCACCTACGAGCAGTACTTC.